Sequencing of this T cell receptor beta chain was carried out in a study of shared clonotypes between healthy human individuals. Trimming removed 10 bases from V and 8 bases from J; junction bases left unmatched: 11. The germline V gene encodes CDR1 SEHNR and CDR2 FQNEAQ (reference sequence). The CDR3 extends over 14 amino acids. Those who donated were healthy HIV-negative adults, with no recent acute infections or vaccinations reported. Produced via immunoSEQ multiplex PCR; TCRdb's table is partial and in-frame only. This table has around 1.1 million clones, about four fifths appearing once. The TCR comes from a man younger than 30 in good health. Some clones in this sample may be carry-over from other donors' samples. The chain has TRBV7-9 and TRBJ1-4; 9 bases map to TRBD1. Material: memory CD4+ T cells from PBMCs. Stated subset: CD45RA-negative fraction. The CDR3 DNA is TGTGCCACCGTCTCCGGGACAGGGAACGAAAAACTGTTTTTT. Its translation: CATVSGTGNEKLFF.